The clone carrying this T cell receptor (beta chain) was recorded at least ten times. Its antigen is not identified. Germline CDR1 SGHTA, CDR2 FQGNSA. Trimming stripped 4 bases from V and 5 bases from J, with 9 bases between. The CDR3 consists of 13 residues. The entry originates in a study of CD8 T cells in ankylosing spondylitis. MiXCR, applied by TCRdb to the 5' RACE reads, yields one record per CDR3 protein. This table has some 840,000 distinct CDR3 sequences, over 9.5% appearing once. Study observations and caveats: Characteristic, it appeared, of ankylosing spondylitis blood was a TCR beta motif of fewer than 10 highly homologous variants.

The source material was blood, either unsorted or a sorted T cell fraction (not recorded which). The chain employs TRBV7-2 and TRBJ2-1; D is undetermined. The clonotype was recovered from a male donor with ankylosing spondylitis. The CDR3 region has the DNA TGTGCCAGCAGCTCAGGTACCAACAATGAGCAGTTCTTC. This codes for CASSSGTNNEQFF. The full variable domain, with the rest looked up from reference TRBV7-2 and TRBJ2-1, is GAGVSQSPSNKVTEKGKDVELRCDPISGHTALYWYRQSLGQGLEFLIYFQGNSAPDKSGLPSDRFSAERTGGSVSTLTIQRTQQEDSAVYLCASSSGTNNEQFFGPGTRLTVL.